This TCR beta chain was obtained from a study of shared clonotypes between healthy human individuals. The CDR3 extends over 16 amino acids. Germline CDR1 and CDR2: SGHRS and YFSETQ. V lost 4 bases to trimming and J lost 2 bases, with 17 bases between them. It was at deep level that the assay was run. Sequencing was performed with immunoSEQ multiplex PCR; in TCRdb, only in-frame clones are kept and a portion is missing. Of about 490,000 clones listed, 60% to 85% are singletons. Sequenced input: PBMCs. The origin of this receptor is a middle-aged woman in good health. Some clones in this sample may be carry-over from other donors' samples. The V gene is TRBV5-1, the J gene TRBJ2-3; D is unclear. The CDR3 nucleotides are TGCGCCAGCAGCCCCCCCCTTGGGCGGACCACAGATACGCAGTATTTT. It encodes CASSPPLGRTTDTQYF.